Following are 28 T cell receptor beta chains from one sample sequenced in a study of cytomegalovirus exposure and HLA in healthy donors. In the PCR, 60 Vbeta and 13 Jbeta primers were used. Measured with immunoSEQ multiplex PCR; TCRdb has only the in-frame clones, and not every one. The sample includes fewer than 250,000 clones, more than 70% seen only once; the top ten take 1.5% to 2%. The source material was PBMCs. All receptors derive from a man in his forties in good health and CMV-seropositive.

In this sample, this clone turned up once. The rearrangement uses TRBV9 and TRBJ2-7, with 8 nucleotides matching TRBD2. CDR3 length: 15 residues. The junction had 12 bases not matched to a gene; V was cut back by 4 bases and J by 6 bases. The germline V gene has CDR1 SGDLS and CDR2 YYNGEE. The DNA for the CDR3 is TGTGCCAGCAGCCCGTTAGCGGGACCTAGCAGCGAGCAGTACTTC. This gives the protein CASSPLAGPSSEQYF.

The V and J genes are TRBV5-5 and TRBJ2-7, with D perhaps matching TRBD2 (7 bases). Trimming removed 0 bases at V and 3 bases at J, with 10 bases between. Germline V CDR1 and CDR2: SGHKS, YYEKEE (reference sequence). There are 14 residues in the CDR3. For the CDR3, the DNA is TGTGCCAGCAGCTTGGGGGGGGGCCTCTACGAGCAGTACTTC. Translating it yields CASSLGGGLYEQYF.

The genes are TRBV2 and TRBJ2-5; 8 bases align to TRBD2. The CDR3 sequence is 13 residues long. Germline CDR1 and CDR2: SNHLY and FYNNEI. The V segment lost 8 bases and the J segment 7 bases; nucleotides outside the gene matches: 9. The DNA of the CDR3 is TGTGCCAGCTCTTACCGGGAGGGCGGGACCCAGTACTTC. Residues: CASSYREGGTQYF.

This chain links TRBV27 with TRBJ2-1; the match to TRBD2 covers 9 bases. V trimming: 5 bases; J trimming: 7 bases; junction bases outside the gene matches: 9. The germline CDR1 and CDR2 sequences are MNHEY and SMNVEV (reference sequence). The CDR3 spans 15 residues. In DNA form, the CDR3 reads TGTGCCAGCAGTCCCTGGCGGGAGGGCGGGAATGAGCAGTTCTTC. Protein product: CASSPWREGGNEQFF.

V usage is TRBV19 and J usage is TRBJ2-7; 9 bases are a match to TRBD1. The CDR3 covers 14 residues. V lost 8 bases to trimming and J lost 2 bases; unmatched junction nucleotides: 7. CDR1 and CDR2 (germline): LNHDA, SQIVND (reference sequence). CDR3 sequence reads: CASGTGTGPYEQYF. CDR3 DNA: TGTGCCAGTGGGACCGGGACAGGGCCCTACGAGCAGTACTTC.

This chain joins TRBV9 and TRBJ1-5; 7 bases align to TRBD1. This CDR3 has 14 amino acids. The germline gives CDR1 SGDLS, CDR2 YYNGEE. After removal of 2 bases from V and 4 bases from J, the junction contained 3 bases not matched to a gene. The CDR3 coding sequence is TGTGCCAGCAGCGTGGCAGGGGGGAATCAGCCCCAGCATTTT. It yields the protein CASSVAGGNQPQHF.

The rearrangement joins TRBV21-1 to TRBJ2-7; the table names TRBD1, a call not compared with the DNA. TRBV21-1 is a listed pseudogene. This CDR3 has 14 amino acids. The CDR3 is CASSKDRSPYEQYF. DNA for the CDR3: TGTGCCAGCAGCAAAGACAGGTCTCCCTACGAGCAGTACTTC.

The J gene is TRBJ2-3, the V gene TRBV5-1; 9 bases map to TRBD2. J was trimmed by 2 bases and V by 4 bases; bases with no gene match: 5. Per the germline V gene, CDR1 is SGHRS and CDR2 is YFSETQ. This CDR3 is 15 amino acids long. CDR3 loop: CASSRVAGDTDTQYF. Here the CDR3 DNA reads TGCGCCAGCAGCCGGGTAGCGGGAGACACAGATACGCAGTATTTT.

This chain connects TRBV5-1 to TRBJ2-1; D ambiguous. Trimming removed 3 bases from V and 0 bases from J, with 4 bases in between. The V gene's germline CDR1 is SGHRS and CDR2 YFSETQ. The CDR3 has 13 residues. The CDR3 sequence: CASSWSSYNEQFF. The CDR3 DNA reads as TGCGCCAGCAGCTGGAGCTCCTACAATGAGCAGTTCTTC.

V usage is TRBV4-1 and J usage is TRBJ2-4, with 10 bases aligning to TRBD2. There are 17 residues in the CDR3. In germline, CDR1 is MGHRA, CDR2 YSYEKL. J was trimmed by 1 base and V by 3 bases; bases with no gene match: 6. The CDR3 region has the DNA TGCGCCAGCAGCCACTGGCTAGCGGGAGATGCCAAAAACATTCAGTACTTC. Encoded protein: CASSHWLAGDAKNIQYF.

The chain has TRBV7-8 and TRBJ1-1; no definite D call. The CDR3 is 13 residues long. From germline, CDR1 is SGHVS and CDR2 FQNEAQ. The V and J ends lost 5 bases and 1 base respectively, with 8 bases between them. The DNA of the CDR3 is TGTGCCAGCAGCGCCACGGGGAACACTGAAGCTTTCTTT. Protein product: CASSATGNTEAFF.

The chain combines TRBV18 with TRBJ2-5, with 7 bases lining up with TRBD1. Germline CDR1 and CDR2: KGHSH and LQKENI. The V and J ends lost 6 bases and 2 bases, in that order; junction bases with no gene match: 0. The CDR3 runs to 12 residues. The CDR3 region is CASSTGQETQYF. For the CDR3, the DNA is TGTGCCAGCTCGACAGGGCAAGAGACCCAGTACTTC.

The chain is built from TRBV9 and TRBJ2-7; 11 positions agree with TRBD2. CDR3 length equals 14 residues. V gave up 4 bases and J gave up 6 bases; unmatched junction bases: 6. From germline, CDR1 is SGDLS and CDR2 YYNGEE. CDR3 in amino acids: CASSQTSGTAEQYF. The CDR3 DNA is TGTGCCAGCAGCCAGACTAGCGGGACAGCCGAGCAGTACTTC. The complete variable domain, with remaining parts taken from reference TRBV9 and TRBJ2-7, reads DSGVTQTPKHLITATGQRVTLRCSPRSGDLSVYWYQQSLDQGLQFLIQYYNGEERAKGNILERFSAQQFPDLHSELNLSSLELGDSALYFCASSQTSGTAEQYFGPGTRLTVT.

This chain joins TRBV7-8 and TRBJ1-2; TRBD1 matches at 7 bases. The V segment lost 5 bases and the J segment 7 bases; nucleotides outside the gene matches: 13. CDR1 is SGHVS, CDR2 FQNEAQ, per germline. This CDR3 comprises 15 residues. CDR3 DNA sequence: TGTGCCAGCAGCACAACAGGGGTCCCCAGGCGTGGCTACACCTTC. It translates to CASSTTGVPRRGYTF.

The chain employs TRBV7-2 and TRBJ1-1; TRBD1 aligns across 12 bases. Germline loops: CDR1 SGHTA, CDR2 FQGNSA. CDR3 size: 16 residues. V was clipped by 5 bases and J by 5 bases; unmatched bases: 9. This CDR3 reads CASSPSGQGAPTEAFF. The DNA of the CDR3 is TGTGCCAGCAGCCCCTCGGGACAGGGGGCGCCGACTGAAGCTTTCTTT.

A few counts support this clone. This chain joins TRBV10-3 and TRBJ2-3; 10 bases fit TRBD2. V dropped 8 bases and J dropped 5; count of bases not matched to a gene: 10. Germline V gives CDR1 ENHRY, CDR2 SYGVKD. The CDR3 has 15 amino acids. The CDR3 bases are TGTGCCATCCGGCAGCTAGCGGGAGCGGGAGATACGCAGTATTTT. Residues: CAIRQLAGAGDTQYF.

The chain couples TRBV9 to TRBJ1-1; TRBD1 might be the D (5 bases). CDR1 and CDR2 (germline): SGDLS, YYNGEE. The germline V and J ends were trimmed by 4 bases and 3 bases, with 13 bases remaining between them. CDR3 length equals 14 residues. The CDR3 loop is CASSPEDTHTEAFF. The CDR3, as DNA: TGTGCCAGCAGCCCCGAGGACACACACACTGAAGCTTTCTTT. Supplemented by reference TRBV9 and TRBJ1-1, the full variable domain reads DSGVTQTPKHLITATGQRVTLRCSPRSGDLSVYWYQQSLDQGLQFLIQYYNGEERAKGNILERFSAQQFPDLHSELNLSSLELGDSALYFCASSPEDTHTEAFFGQGTRLTVV.

This chain joins TRBV7-8 and TRBJ2-1, with 11 bases identical to TRBD2. The CDR3 runs to 16 residues. The trim removed 4 bases at V and 4 bases at J, leaving 6 bases unmatched. CDR1 and CDR2 from the germline V gene are SGHVS and FQNEAQ. Here the CDR3 DNA reads TGTGCCAGCAGCTCCACCGGGACTAGCGGATACAATGAGCAGTTCTTC. Protein product: CASSSTGTSGYNEQFF.

The chain couples TRBV5-6 to TRBJ1-5; 7 bases align to TRBD1. Germline V gives CDR1 SGHDT, CDR2 YYEEEE. CDR3 length equals 16 residues. V was clipped by 0 bases and J by 5 bases; unmatched bases: 8. The CDR3 region is CASSLGTGRRDQPQHF. CDR3 DNA: TGTGCCAGCAGCTTGGGGACAGGCCGGCGAGATCAGCCCCAGCATTTT.

The chain couples TRBV6-4 to TRBJ2-2, with TRBD1 identical over 9 bases. This CDR3 is built from 16 residues. The V and J ends lost 5 bases and 5 bases, in that order; junction bases with no gene match: 9. Germline V gene data show CDR1 as MRHNA and CDR2 as SNTAGT. The CDR3 reads CASSFEQGAPTGELFF. CDR3 in DNA: TGTGCCAGCAGTTTCGAACAGGGGGCGCCTACCGGGGAGCTGTTTTTT.

V gene TRBV5-4 combines with J gene TRBJ2-3; the match to TRBD2 covers 10 bases. CDR3 length: 15 residues. Per germline, CDR1 SGHNT and CDR2 YYREEE (reference sequence). V was clipped by 4 bases and J by 3 bases; unmatched bases: 5. CDR3 sequence: CASSPSGSFTDTQYF. For the CDR3, the DNA is TGTGCCAGCAGCCCTAGCGGGAGCTTTACAGATACGCAGTATTTT.

J is TRBJ2-1 and V is TRBV10-3; 10 positions agree with TRBD2. The CDR3 covers 15 residues. The V gene's germline CDR1 is ENHRY and CDR2 SYGVKD. V lost 4 bases to trimming and J lost 4 bases; unmatched junction nucleotides: 4. CDR3 nucleotide sequence: TGTGCCATCAGTGGAGGACTAGCGGAGTACAATGAGCAGTTCTTC. Residues: CAISGGLAEYNEQFF.

The chain employs TRBV25-1 and TRBJ1-4; TRBD1 matches at 7 bases. With 5 bases clipped from V and 8 bases from J, the junction kept 17 bases outside the gene matches. Germline V gene lookup returns CDR1 MGHDK and CDR2 SYGVNS. CDR3 length: 17 amino acids. This CDR3 is CASSPLPGQALGEKLFF. CDR3 DNA: TGTGCCAGCAGTCCACTCCCCGGACAGGCCCTTGGGGAAAAACTGTTTTTT.

The chain uses TRBV19 and TRBJ1-2, with 8 nucleotides matching TRBD1. In germline, CDR1 is LNHDA, CDR2 SQIVND (reference sequence). The CDR3 runs to 14 residues. J was trimmed by 6 bases and V by 2 bases; bases with no gene match: 5. The DNA for the CDR3 is TGTGCCAGTAGTATAAGGACAGGGTCGAATGGCTACACCTTC. Residues: CASSIRTGSNGYTF.

V and J are TRBV5-1 and TRBJ2-7, with 9 bases fitting TRBD2. Germline CDR1 reads SGHRS; CDR2 reads YFSETQ. The CDR3 runs 14 residues. V was pared by 4 bases and J by 2 bases, with 4 bases of the junction left unmatched. CDR3 loop: CASSPGLAPYEQYF. CDR3 bases: TGCGCCAGCAGCCCGGGACTAGCCCCCTACGAGCAGTACTTC.

V gene TRBV7-2 combines with J gene TRBJ2-3; D perhaps matches TRBD2 (6 bases). The CDR3 extends over 18 amino acids. Trimming removed 4 bases from V and 6 bases from J, with 26 bases in between. Germline values: CDR1 SGHTA, CDR2 FQGNSA. Here the CDR3 reads CASSSVPGRFPGADTQYF. DNA for the CDR3: TGTGCCAGCAGCTCCGTTCCGGGGAGGTTCCCTGGGGCGGATACGCAGTATTTT.

V usage is TRBV27 and J usage is TRBJ2-3, with TRBD1 matching over 7 bases. The V gene end was trimmed by 4 bases and the J gene end by 3 bases; junction bases not matched to a gene: 7. The germline V gene encodes CDR1 MNHEY and CDR2 SMNVEV (reference sequence). The CDR3 is made up of 15 amino acids. The CDR3 spells CASSYYRGSTDTQYF. DNA of the CDR3: TGTGCCAGCAGTTATTACAGGGGCAGTACAGATACGCAGTATTTT.

A few counts support this clone. The V gene is TRBV2, the J gene TRBJ1-4; weak D call: TRBD1 (5 bases). V dropped 2 bases and J dropped 4 bases, with 11 bases sitting between them. The CDR3 length is 15 residues. The germline V gene encodes CDR1 SNHLY and CDR2 FYNNEI. CDR3 nucleotide sequence: TGTGCCAGCAGTGAACGGGGACTGAGTAATGAAAAACTGTTTTTT. It codes for CASSERGLSNEKLFF.